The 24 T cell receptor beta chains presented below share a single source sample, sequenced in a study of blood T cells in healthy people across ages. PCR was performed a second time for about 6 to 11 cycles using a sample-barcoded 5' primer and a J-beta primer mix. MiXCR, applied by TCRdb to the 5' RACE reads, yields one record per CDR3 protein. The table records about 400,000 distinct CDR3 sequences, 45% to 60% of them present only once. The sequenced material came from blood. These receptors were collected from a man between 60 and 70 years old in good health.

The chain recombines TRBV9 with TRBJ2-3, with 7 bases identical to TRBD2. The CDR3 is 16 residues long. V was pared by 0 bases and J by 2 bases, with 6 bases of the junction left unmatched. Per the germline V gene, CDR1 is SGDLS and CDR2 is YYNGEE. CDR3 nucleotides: TGTGCCAGCAGCGTAGGCATCGGACTAGTCACAGATACGCAGTATTTT. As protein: CASSVGIGLVTDTQYF.

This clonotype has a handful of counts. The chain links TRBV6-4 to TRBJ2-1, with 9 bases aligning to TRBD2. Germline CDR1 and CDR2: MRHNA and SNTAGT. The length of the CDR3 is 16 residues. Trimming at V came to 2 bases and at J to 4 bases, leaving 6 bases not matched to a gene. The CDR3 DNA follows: TGTGCCAGCAGTGACACCGCTAGCGGGGATTACAATGAGCAGTTCTTC. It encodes CASSDTASGDYNEQFF.

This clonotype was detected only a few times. The CDR3 bases are TGTGCCAGCAGTTTAGTGGTTTACGAGCAGTACTTC. The encoded protein is CASSLVVYEQYF. This chain joins TRBV12-3 or TRBV12-4 and TRBJ2-7; D is unclear. The V end was cut by 1 base, the J end by 4 bases, with 5 bases between. CDR3 length: 12 residues.

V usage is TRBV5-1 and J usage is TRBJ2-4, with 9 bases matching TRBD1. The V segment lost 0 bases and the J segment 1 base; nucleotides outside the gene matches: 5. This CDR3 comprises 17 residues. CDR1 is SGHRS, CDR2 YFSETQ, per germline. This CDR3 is CASSLDSGTGAKNIQYF. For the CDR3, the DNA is TGCGCCAGCAGCTTGGACTCAGGGACAGGGGCCAAAAACATTCAGTACTTC. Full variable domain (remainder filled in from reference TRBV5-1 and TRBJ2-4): KAGVTQTPRYLIKTRGQQVTLSCSPISGHRSVSWYQQTPGQGLQFLFEYFSETQRNKGNFPGRFSGRQFSNSRSEMNVSTLELGDSALYLCASSLDSGTGAKNIQYFGAGTRLSVL.

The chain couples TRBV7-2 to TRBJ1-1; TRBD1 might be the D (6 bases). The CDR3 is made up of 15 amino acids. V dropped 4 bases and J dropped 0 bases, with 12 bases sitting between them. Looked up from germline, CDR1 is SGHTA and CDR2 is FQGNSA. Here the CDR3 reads CASSYRGGVNTEAFF. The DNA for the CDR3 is TGTGCCAGCAGCTATAGGGGGGGGGTGAACACTGAAGCTTTCTTT.

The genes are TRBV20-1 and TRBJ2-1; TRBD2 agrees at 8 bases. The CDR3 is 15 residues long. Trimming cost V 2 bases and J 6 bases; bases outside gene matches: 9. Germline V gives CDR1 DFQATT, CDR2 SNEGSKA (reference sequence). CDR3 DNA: TGCAGTGCTAGATCCGAGCGGGAGCTTATCAATGAGCAGTTCTTC. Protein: CSARSERELINEQFF.

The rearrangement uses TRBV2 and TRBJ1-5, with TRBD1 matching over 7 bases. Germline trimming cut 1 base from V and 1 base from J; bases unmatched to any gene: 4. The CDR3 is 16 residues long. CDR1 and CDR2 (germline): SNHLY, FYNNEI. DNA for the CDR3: TGTGCCAGCAGTGAAGTCCCAGGGGGAAGCAATCAGCCCCAGCATTTT. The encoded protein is CASSEVPGGSNQPQHF.

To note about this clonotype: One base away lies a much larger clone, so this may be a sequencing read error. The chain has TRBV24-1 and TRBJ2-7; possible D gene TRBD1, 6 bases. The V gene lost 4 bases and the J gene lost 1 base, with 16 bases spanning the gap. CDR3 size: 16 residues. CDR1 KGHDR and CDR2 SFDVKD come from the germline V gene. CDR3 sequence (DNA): TGTGCCACCAGTGACACCGGGACAAGGAAATCCTACGAGCAGTACTTC. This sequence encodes CATSDTGTRKSYEQYF.

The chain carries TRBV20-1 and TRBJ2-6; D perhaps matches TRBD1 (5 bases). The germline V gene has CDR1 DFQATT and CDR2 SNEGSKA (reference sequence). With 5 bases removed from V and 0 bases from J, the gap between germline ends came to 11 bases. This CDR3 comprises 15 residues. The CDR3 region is CSAGREPSGANVLTF. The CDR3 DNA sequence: TGCAGTGCTGGCAGGGAACCCTCTGGGGCCAACGTCCTGACTTTC.

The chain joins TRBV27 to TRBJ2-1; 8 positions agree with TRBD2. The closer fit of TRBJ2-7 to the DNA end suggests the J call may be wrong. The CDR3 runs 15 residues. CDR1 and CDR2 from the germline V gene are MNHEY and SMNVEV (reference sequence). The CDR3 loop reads CASSSGGAGYNEQYF. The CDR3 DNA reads TGTGCCAGCAGTTCCGGGGGGGCAGGTTACAATGAGCAGTACTTC.

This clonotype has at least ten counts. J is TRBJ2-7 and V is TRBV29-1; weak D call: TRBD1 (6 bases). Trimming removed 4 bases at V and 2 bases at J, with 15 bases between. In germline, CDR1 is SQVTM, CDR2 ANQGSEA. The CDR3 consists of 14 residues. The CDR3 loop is CSVAKWGQAYEQYF. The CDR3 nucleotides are TGCAGCGTTGCCAAGTGGGGACAAGCCTACGAGCAGTACTTC.

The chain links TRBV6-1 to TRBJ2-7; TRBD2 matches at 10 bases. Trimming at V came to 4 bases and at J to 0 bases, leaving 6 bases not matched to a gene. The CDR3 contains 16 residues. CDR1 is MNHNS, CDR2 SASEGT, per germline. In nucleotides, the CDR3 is TGTGCCAGCAGTGGACTAGCGGGTGGAATCTCCTACGAGCAGTACTTC. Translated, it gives CASSGLAGGISYEQYF.

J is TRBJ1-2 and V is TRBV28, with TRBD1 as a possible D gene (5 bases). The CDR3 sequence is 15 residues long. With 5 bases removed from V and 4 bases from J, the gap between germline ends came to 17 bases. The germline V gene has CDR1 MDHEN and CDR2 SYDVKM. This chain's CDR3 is CASSPIGQGRYGYTF. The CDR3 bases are TGTGCCAGCAGTCCTATAGGGCAGGGCCGCTATGGCTACACCTTC.

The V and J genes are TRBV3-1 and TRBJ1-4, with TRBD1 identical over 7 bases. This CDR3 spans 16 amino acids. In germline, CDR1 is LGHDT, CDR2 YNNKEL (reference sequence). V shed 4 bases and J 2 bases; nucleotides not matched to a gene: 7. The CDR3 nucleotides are TGTGCCAGCAGCCCGGAGGGGACAGTTACTAATGAAAAACTGTTTTTT. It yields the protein CASSPEGTVTNEKLFF.

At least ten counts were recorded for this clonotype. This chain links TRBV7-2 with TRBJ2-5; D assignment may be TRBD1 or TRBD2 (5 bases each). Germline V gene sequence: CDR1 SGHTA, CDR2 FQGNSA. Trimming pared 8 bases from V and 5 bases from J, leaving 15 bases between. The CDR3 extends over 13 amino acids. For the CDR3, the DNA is TGTGCCAGCGGGACCGGGGTGAGGGAGACCCAGTACTTC. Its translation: CASGTGVRETQYF.

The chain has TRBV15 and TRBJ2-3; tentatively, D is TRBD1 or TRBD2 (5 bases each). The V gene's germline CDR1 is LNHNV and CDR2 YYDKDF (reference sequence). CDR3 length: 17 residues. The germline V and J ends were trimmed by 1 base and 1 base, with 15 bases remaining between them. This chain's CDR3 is CATSRGLRVGGTDTQYF. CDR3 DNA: TGTGCCACCAGCAGAGGGCTCAGGGTGGGGGGCACAGATACGCAGTATTTT. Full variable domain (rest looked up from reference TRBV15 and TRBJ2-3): DAMVIQNPRYQVTQFGKPVTLSCSQTLNHNVMYWYQQKSSQAPKLLFHYYDKDFNNEADTPDNFQSRRPNTSFCFLDIRSPGLGDTAMYLCATSRGLRVGGTDTQYFGPGTRLTVL.

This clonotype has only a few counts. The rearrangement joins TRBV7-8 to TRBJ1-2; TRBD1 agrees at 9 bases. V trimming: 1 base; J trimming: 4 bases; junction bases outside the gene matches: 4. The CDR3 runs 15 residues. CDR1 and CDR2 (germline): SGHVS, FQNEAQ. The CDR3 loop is CASSLGGQGLYGYTF. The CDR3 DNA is TGTGCCAGCAGCTTAGGGGGACAGGGCCTCTATGGCTACACCTTC.

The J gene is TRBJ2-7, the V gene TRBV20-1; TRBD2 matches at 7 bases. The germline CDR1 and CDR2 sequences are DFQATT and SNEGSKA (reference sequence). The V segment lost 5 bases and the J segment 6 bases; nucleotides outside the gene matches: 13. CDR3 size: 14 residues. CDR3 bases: TGCAGTGCTCTTCTAGCGGCTTCATTCGGCGAGCAGTACTTC. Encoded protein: CSALLAASFGEQYF.

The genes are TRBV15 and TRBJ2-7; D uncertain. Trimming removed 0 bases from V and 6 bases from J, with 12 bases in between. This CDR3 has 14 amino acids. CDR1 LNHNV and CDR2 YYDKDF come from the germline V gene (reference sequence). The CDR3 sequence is CATSRDWASSEQYF. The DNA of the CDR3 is TGTGCCACCAGCAGAGATTGGGCTTCGAGCGAGCAGTACTTC. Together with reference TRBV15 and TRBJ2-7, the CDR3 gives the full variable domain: DAMVIQNPRYQVTQFGKPVTLSCSQTLNHNVMYWYQQKSSQAPKLLFHYYDKDFNNEADTPDNFQSRRPNTSFCFLDIRSPGLGDTAMYLCATSRDWASSEQYFGPGTRLTVT.

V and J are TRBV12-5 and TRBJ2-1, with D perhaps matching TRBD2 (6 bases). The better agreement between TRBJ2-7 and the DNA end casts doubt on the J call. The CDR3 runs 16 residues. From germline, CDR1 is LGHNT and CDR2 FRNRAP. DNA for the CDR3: TGTGCTAGTGCCCGGATCCCGGGGGACTCCTACAATGAGCAGTACTTC. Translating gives CASARIPGDSYNEQYF.

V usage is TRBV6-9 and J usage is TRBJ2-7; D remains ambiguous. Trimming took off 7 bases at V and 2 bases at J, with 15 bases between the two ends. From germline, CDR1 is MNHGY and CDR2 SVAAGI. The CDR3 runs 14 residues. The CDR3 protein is CASTNKGRTYEQYF. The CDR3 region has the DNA TGTGCCAGCACCAACAAGGGTAGGACCTACGAGCAGTACTTC.

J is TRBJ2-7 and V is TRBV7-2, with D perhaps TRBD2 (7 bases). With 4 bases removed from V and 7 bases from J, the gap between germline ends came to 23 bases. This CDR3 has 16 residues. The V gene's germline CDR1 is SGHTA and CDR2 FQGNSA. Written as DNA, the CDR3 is TGTGCCAGCAGCTACCTTTGGGGGGGGCGAGGGAATGAGCAGTACTTC. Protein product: CASSYLWGGRGNEQYF.

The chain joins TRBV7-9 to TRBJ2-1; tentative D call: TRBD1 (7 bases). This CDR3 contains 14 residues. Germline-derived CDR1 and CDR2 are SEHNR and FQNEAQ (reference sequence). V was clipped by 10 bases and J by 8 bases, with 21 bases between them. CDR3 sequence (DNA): TGTGCCACCCCGTGGAGGGGGCTGGTATATGAGCAGTTCTTC. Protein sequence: CATPWRGLVYEQFF.

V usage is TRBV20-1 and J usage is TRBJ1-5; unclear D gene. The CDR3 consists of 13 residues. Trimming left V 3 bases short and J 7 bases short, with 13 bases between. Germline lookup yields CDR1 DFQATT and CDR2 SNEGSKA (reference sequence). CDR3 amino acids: CSASLHEDQPQHF. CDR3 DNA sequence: TGCAGTGCTAGTCTCCACGAAGACCAGCCCCAGCATTTT.